The rows below give T cell receptor beta chains drawn from one sample of a study of cytomegalovirus exposure and HLA in healthy donors. Data came from immunoSEQ multiplex PCR; TCRdb stores just in-frame clones and leaves some out. The sample holds more than 110,000 clones, roughly 79% seen once. Sequencing was performed on PBMCs. The origin of the receptors is a male donor in good health and CMV-seronegative. The CDR3 runs from the conserved cysteine through the conserved F or W. Each record gives: J gene, D gene, V gene, clone size, CDR3 protein, CDR3 DNA. D genes are given only for firm matches. Clone size, where shown, is once, few, many, or a class for clones that have expanded.

j_call: TRBJ1-2
d_call: TRBD1
v_call: TRBV29-1
clone_size: -
cdr3_aa: CSVDFTSQGDYGYTF
cdr3_nt: TGCAGCGTTGATTTTACCTCACAGGGGGACTATGGCTACACCTTC

j_call: TRBJ2-7
d_call: TRBD2
v_call: TRBV27
clone_size: -
cdr3_aa: CASRPGTSGYEQYF
cdr3_nt: TGTGCCAGCAGGCCGGGGACTAGCGGCTACGAGCAGTACTTC

j_call: TRBJ2-1
d_call: TRBD1
v_call: TRBV6-5
clone_size: -
cdr3_aa: CASSYGTVVNEQFF
cdr3_nt: TGTGCCAGCAGTTACGGGACAGTGGTCAATGAGCAGTTCTTC

j_call: TRBJ2-5
d_call: -
v_call: TRBV5-1
clone_size: -
cdr3_aa: CASSRRQVQYQETQYF
cdr3_nt: TGCGCCAGCAGCAGAAGACAGGTACAGTACCAAGAGACCCAGTACTTC

j_call: TRBJ2-1
d_call: TRBD2
v_call: TRBV11-2
clone_size: -
cdr3_aa: CASSFFGAGGPNEQFF
cdr3_nt: TGTGCCAGCAGCTTTTTTGGCGCGGGGGGGCCGAATGAGCAGTTCTTC

j_call: TRBJ2-3
d_call: -
v_call: TRBV19
clone_size: -
cdr3_aa: CASSPMILAQSTDTQYF
cdr3_nt: TGTGCCAGTAGTCCTATGATACTAGCCCAAAGCACAGATACGCAGTATTTT

j_call: TRBJ1-1
d_call: -
v_call: TRBV2
clone_size: -
cdr3_aa: CASSVQNTEAFF
cdr3_nt: TGTGCCAGCAGCGTACAGAACACTGAAGCTTTCTTT

j_call: TRBJ2-7
d_call: TRBD1
v_call: TRBV9
clone_size: -
cdr3_aa: CASSHQGVTYEQYF
cdr3_nt: TGTGCCAGCAGCCATCAGGGGGTTACTTACGAGCAGTACTTC

j_call: TRBJ2-7
d_call: TRBD2
v_call: TRBV27
clone_size: -
cdr3_aa: CASSSLNGGASKQYF
cdr3_nt: TGTGCCAGCAGTTCCCTCAACGGGGGGGCCTCAAAGCAGTACTTC

j_call: TRBJ2-2
d_call: TRBD2
v_call: TRBV4-1
clone_size: -
cdr3_aa: CASSQALAGGWSGELFF
cdr3_nt: TGCGCCAGCAGCCAGGCCCTAGCGGGGGGTTGGAGCGGGGAGCTGTTTTTT

j_call: TRBJ2-1
d_call: TRBD2
v_call: TRBV7-9
clone_size: few
cdr3_aa: CASRPTSGRASSYNEQFF
cdr3_nt: TGTGCCAGCAGACCGACTAGCGGGAGGGCCAGCTCCTACAATGAGCAGTTCTTC

j_call: TRBJ2-7
d_call: -
v_call: TRBV9
clone_size: -
cdr3_aa: CASSVEGGSYEQYF
cdr3_nt: TGTGCCAGCAGCGTAGAAGGGGGTTCCTACGAGCAGTACTTC

j_call: TRBJ2-7
d_call: -
v_call: TRBV5-1
clone_size: -
cdr3_aa: CASSLSGRGLSEQYF
cdr3_nt: TGCGCCAGCAGCTTGAGCGGCAGGGGTCTTTCCGAGCAGTACTTC

j_call: TRBJ1-1
d_call: -
v_call: TRBV6-4
clone_size: -
cdr3_aa: CASSDGGSSTEAFF
cdr3_nt: TGTGCCAGCAGTGACGGGGGGTCGAGCACTGAAGCTTTCTTT

j_call: TRBJ1-1
d_call: TRBD1
v_call: TRBV7-6
clone_size: few
cdr3_aa: CASSFAGTATEAFF
cdr3_nt: TGTGCCAGCAGCTTTGCCGGGACAGCGACTGAAGCTTTCTTT

j_call: TRBJ2-4
d_call: TRBD1
v_call: TRBV18
clone_size: -
cdr3_aa: CASSPGTGILAKNIQYF
cdr3_nt: TGTGCCAGCTCACCAGGGACAGGGATTTTAGCCAAAAACATTCAGTACTTC

j_call: TRBJ2-2
d_call: -
v_call: TRBV6-5
clone_size: few
cdr3_aa: CASSYLQGNTGELFF
cdr3_nt: TGTGCCAGCAGTTACTTGCAGGGCAACACCGGGGAGCTGTTTTTT

j_call: TRBJ2-2
d_call: TRBD2
v_call: TRBV7-2
clone_size: -
cdr3_aa: CASSLEGGGTGELFF
cdr3_nt: TGTGCCAGCAGCTTAGAAGGCGGGGGGACCGGGGAGCTGTTTTTT

j_call: TRBJ2-4
d_call: TRBD2
v_call: TRBV6-1
clone_size: -
cdr3_aa: CASSERRLAGLLAKNIQYF
cdr3_nt: TGTGCCAGCAGTGAAAGGCGCCTAGCGGGGCTACTAGCCAAAAACATTCAGTACTTC

j_call: TRBJ1-1
d_call: -
v_call: TRBV9
clone_size: -
cdr3_aa: CASSVGRVWTEAFF
cdr3_nt: TGTGCCAGCAGCGTAGGGAGGGTATGGACTGAAGCTTTCTTT

j_call: TRBJ2-3
d_call: TRBD1
v_call: TRBV29-1
clone_size: -
cdr3_aa: CSVAFGTASTDTQYF
cdr3_nt: TGCAGCGTTGCCTTCGGGACAGCTAGCACAGATACGCAGTATTTT

j_call: TRBJ2-5
d_call: TRBD1
v_call: TRBV7-9
clone_size: -
cdr3_aa: CASSRGQAQETQYF
cdr3_nt: TGTGCCAGCAGCCGTGGACAGGCACAAGAGACCCAGTACTTC

j_call: TRBJ2-1
d_call: TRBD2
v_call: TRBV14
clone_size: -
cdr3_aa: CASSQGEMGLALSSYNEQFF
cdr3_nt: TGTGCCAGCAGCCAAGGTGAGATGGGACTAGCTCTGAGCTCCTACAATGAGCAGTTCTTC

j_call: TRBJ1-5
d_call: TRBD1
v_call: TRBV7-8
clone_size: -
cdr3_aa: CASSDKGTVGRPQHF
cdr3_nt: TGTGCCAGCAGCGACAAAGGGACAGTTGGCAGGCCCCAGCATTTT

j_call: TRBJ1-4
d_call: TRBD1
v_call: TRBV5-6
clone_size: -
cdr3_aa: CASSPRQGAREKLFF
cdr3_nt: TGTGCCAGCAGCCCCCGACAGGGGGCGCGTGAAAAACTGTTTTTT

j_call: TRBJ2-5
d_call: TRBD2
v_call: TRBV2
clone_size: -
cdr3_aa: CASRLAEQETQYF
cdr3_nt: TGTGCCAGCAGGCTAGCGGAGCAAGAGACCCAGTACTTC

j_call: TRBJ1-3
d_call: TRBD1
v_call: TRBV5-1
clone_size: -
cdr3_aa: CASSPLTGGSGNTIYF
cdr3_nt: TGCGCCAGCAGCCCCCTGACAGGGGGCTCTGGAAACACCATATATTTT

j_call: TRBJ2-2
d_call: TRBD1
v_call: TRBV5-1
clone_size: -
cdr3_aa: CASSRVGQGTGELFF
cdr3_nt: TGCGCCAGCAGCCGCGTGGGACAGGGAACCGGGGAGCTGTTTTTT

j_call: TRBJ2-3
d_call: -
v_call: TRBV12-5
clone_size: -
cdr3_aa: CASPNRVRCTQYF
cdr3_nt: TGTGCTAGCCCCAACAGGGTTCGTTGTACGCAGTATTTT

j_call: TRBJ1-5
d_call: -
v_call: TRBV7-9
clone_size: once
cdr3_aa: CASSLGPQPQHF
cdr3_nt: TGTGCCAGCAGCTTAGGTCCACAGCCCCAGCATTTT

j_call: TRBJ2-1
d_call: -
v_call: TRBV9
clone_size: -
cdr3_aa: CASSVGRSRDYNEQFF
cdr3_nt: TGTGCCAGCAGCGTAGGTAGATCGCGGGACTACAATGAGCAGTTCTTC

j_call: TRBJ2-7
d_call: -
v_call: TRBV5-1
clone_size: -
cdr3_aa: CASSYSGNYEQYF
cdr3_nt: TGCGCCAGCAGCTACTCGGGAAACTACGAGCAGTACTTC

j_call: TRBJ2-7
d_call: -
v_call: TRBV7-9
clone_size: -
cdr3_aa: CASSWAGRAVVEQYF
cdr3_nt: TGTGCCAGCAGCTGGGCGGGACGGGCGGTGGTCGAGCAGTACTTC

j_call: TRBJ1-2
d_call: -
v_call: TRBV10-1
clone_size: -
cdr3_aa: CARPHKEGVCDGYTF
cdr3_nt: TGCGCCAGACCCCACAAGGAGGGAGTATGTGATGGCTACACCTTC

j_call: TRBJ1-4
d_call: TRBD1
v_call: TRBV27
clone_size: once
cdr3_aa: CASSEDVTGVEKLFF
cdr3_nt: TGTGCCAGCAGCGAAGACGTGACAGGGGTGGAAAAACTGTTTTTT

j_call: TRBJ2-7
d_call: -
v_call: TRBV21-1
clone_size: -
cdr3_aa: CASSKSETSGSKPFYEQYF
cdr3_nt: TGTGCCAGCAGCAAATCTGAGACTAGCGGGAGCAAACCTTTCTACGAGCAGTACTTC

j_call: TRBJ2-5
d_call: -
v_call: TRBV5-1
clone_size: -
cdr3_aa: CASSLSETQYF
cdr3_nt: TGCGCCAGCAGCCTCTCTGAGACCCAGTACTTC

j_call: TRBJ2-3
d_call: TRBD1
v_call: TRBV7-3
clone_size: -
cdr3_aa: CASSNQGASTDTQYF
cdr3_nt: TGTGCCAGCAGCAACCAGGGGGCGAGCACAGATACGCAGTATTTT

j_call: TRBJ1-2
d_call: TRBD1
v_call: TRBV5-1
clone_size: -
cdr3_aa: CASSLRQGPDDGYTF
cdr3_nt: TGCGCCAGCAGCCTCAGACAGGGGCCCGACGATGGCTACACCTTC

j_call: TRBJ2-2
d_call: -
v_call: TRBV19
clone_size: -
cdr3_aa: CASSIGTGSNTGELFF
cdr3_nt: TGTGCCAGTAGTATAGGAACAGGGAGTAACACCGGGGAGCTGTTTTTT

j_call: TRBJ2-3
d_call: TRBD2
v_call: TRBV5-1
clone_size: once
cdr3_aa: CASNQLAASTDTQYF
cdr3_nt: TGCGCCAGCAATCAACTAGCGGCTAGCACAGATACGCAGTATTTT

j_call: TRBJ1-1
d_call: -
v_call: TRBV7-2
clone_size: -
cdr3_aa: CASSPRRGDTEAFF
cdr3_nt: TGTGCCAGCAGCCCCCGACGGGGAGACACTGAAGCTTTCTTT

j_call: TRBJ2-3
d_call: TRBD2
v_call: TRBV29-1
clone_size: few
cdr3_aa: CSVGGTAGGSTDTQYF
cdr3_nt: TGCAGCGTTGGAGGCACGGCGGGGGGAAGCACAGATACGCAGTATTTT

j_call: TRBJ1-5
d_call: -
v_call: TRBV2
clone_size: -
cdr3_aa: CASQRGKKKSNQPQHF
cdr3_nt: TGTGCCAGCCAGCGGGGTAAGAAGAAATCCAATCAGCCCCAGCATTTT

j_call: TRBJ1-2
d_call: TRBD1
v_call: TRBV25-1
clone_size: -
cdr3_aa: CASSEYGQGYGYTF
cdr3_nt: TGTGCCAGCAGTGAATATGGACAGGGTTATGGCTACACCTTC

j_call: TRBJ2-3
d_call: -
v_call: TRBV30
clone_size: once
cdr3_aa: CAWSVGSWGGPGADTQYF
cdr3_nt: TGTGCCTGGAGTGTGGGCTCTTGGGGGGGGCCAGGTGCAGATACGCAGTATTTT

j_call: TRBJ1-2
d_call: -
v_call: TRBV7-2
clone_size: -
cdr3_aa: CASSQLGGGYTF
cdr3_nt: TGTGCCAGCAGCCAATTAGGGGGTGGCTACACCTTC

j_call: TRBJ2-2
d_call: TRBD1
v_call: TRBV7-6
clone_size: -
cdr3_aa: CASSMRRGFNTGELFF
cdr3_nt: TGTGCCAGCAGCATGCGCAGGGGGTTTAACACCGGGGAGCTGTTTTTT

j_call: TRBJ1-2
d_call: -
v_call: TRBV6-5
clone_size: few
cdr3_aa: CASREQGITLYGYTF
cdr3_nt: TGTGCCAGCAGAGAACAGGGTATTACATTGTATGGCTACACCTTC

j_call: TRBJ2-1
d_call: -
v_call: TRBV7-9
clone_size: -
cdr3_aa: CASTSEAFPFF
cdr3_nt: TGTGCCAGCACCTCTGAAGCGTTCCCGTTCTTC

j_call: TRBJ1-1
d_call: TRBD1
v_call: TRBV5-1
clone_size: -
cdr3_aa: CASSSGQGETEAFF
cdr3_nt: TGCGCCAGCAGCTCTGGACAGGGAGAAACTGAAGCTTTCTTT

j_call: TRBJ2-7
d_call: -
v_call: TRBV7-3
clone_size: once
cdr3_aa: CASSSAYEQYF
cdr3_nt: TGTGCCAGCAGCTCGGCCTACGAGCAGTACTTC

j_call: TRBJ2-7
d_call: -
v_call: TRBV9
clone_size: -
cdr3_aa: CASSVGGVSSYEQYF
cdr3_nt: TGTGCCAGCAGCGTAGGGGGGGTGAGTTCCTACGAGCAGTACTTC